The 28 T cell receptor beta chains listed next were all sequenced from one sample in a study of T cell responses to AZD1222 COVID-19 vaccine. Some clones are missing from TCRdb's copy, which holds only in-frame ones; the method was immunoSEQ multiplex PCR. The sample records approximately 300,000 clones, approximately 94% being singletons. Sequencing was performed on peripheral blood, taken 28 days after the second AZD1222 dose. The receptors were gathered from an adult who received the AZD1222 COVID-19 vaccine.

CDR3 bases: TGTGCCAGCAGTGGGCTTAATAGCAATCAGCCCCAGCATTTT. Its protein is CASSGLNSNQPQHF. V usage is TRBV25-1 and J usage is TRBJ1-5; D gene ambiguous. Germline V gene lookup returns CDR1 MGHDK and CDR2 SYGVNS. There are 14 residues in the CDR3. The V end was cut by 4 bases, the J end by 0 bases, with 7 bases between.

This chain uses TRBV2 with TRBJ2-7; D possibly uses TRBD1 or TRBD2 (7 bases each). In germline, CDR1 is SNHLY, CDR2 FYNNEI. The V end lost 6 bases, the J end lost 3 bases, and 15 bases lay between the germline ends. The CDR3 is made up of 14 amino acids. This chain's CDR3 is CASRRAGQNYEQYF. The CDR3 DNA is TGTGCCAGCAGGAGAGCGGGACAGAACTACGAGCAGTACTTC.

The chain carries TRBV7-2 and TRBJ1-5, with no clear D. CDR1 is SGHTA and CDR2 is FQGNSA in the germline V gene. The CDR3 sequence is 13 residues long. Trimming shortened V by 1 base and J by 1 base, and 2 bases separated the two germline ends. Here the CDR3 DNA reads TGTGCCAGCAGCTTAGTCAGCAATCAGCCCCAGCATTTT. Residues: CASSLVSNQPQHF.

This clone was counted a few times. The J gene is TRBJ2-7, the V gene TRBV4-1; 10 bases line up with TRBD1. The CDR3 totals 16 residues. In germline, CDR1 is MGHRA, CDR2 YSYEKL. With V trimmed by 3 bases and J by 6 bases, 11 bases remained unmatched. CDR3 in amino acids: CASSQGGQGVRLEQYF. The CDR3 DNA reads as TGCGCCAGCAGCCAGGGAGGACAGGGGGTTCGTCTCGAGCAGTACTTC.

CDR3 in amino acids: CASSQDVNEQFF. The CDR3 DNA is TGTGCCAGCAGCCAGGATGTCAATGAGCAGTTCTTC. This chain links TRBV2 with TRBJ2-1; D is unresolved. Germline CDR1 and CDR2: SNHLY and FYNNEI. Trimming took off 6 bases at V and 6 bases at J, with 9 bases between the two ends. The CDR3 length is 12 residues.

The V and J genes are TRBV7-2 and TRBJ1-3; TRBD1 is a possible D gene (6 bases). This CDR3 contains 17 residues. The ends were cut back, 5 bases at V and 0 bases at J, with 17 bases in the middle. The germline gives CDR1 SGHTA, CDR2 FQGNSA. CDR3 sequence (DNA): TGTGCCAGCAGCCCCCGGGAGGGGGGTTCCTCTGGAAACACCATATATTTT. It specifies CASSPREGGSSGNTIYF.

As DNA, the CDR3 is TGCGCCAGCAGAATCGGACAGGTTCAAGAGACCCAGTACTTC. It encodes CASRIGQVQETQYF. This chain joins TRBV5-1 and TRBJ2-5; 7 bases fit TRBD1. The CDR3 spans 14 residues. Trimming cost V 5 bases and J 2 bases; bases outside gene matches: 6. Germline CDR1 SGHRS, CDR2 YFSETQ.

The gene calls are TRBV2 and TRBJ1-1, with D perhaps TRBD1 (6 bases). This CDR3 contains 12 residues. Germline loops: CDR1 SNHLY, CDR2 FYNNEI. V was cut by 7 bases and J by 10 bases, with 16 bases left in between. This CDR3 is CASNGQREGAFF. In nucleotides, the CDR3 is TGTGCCAGCAATGGACAGAGAGAAGGAGCTTTCTTT.

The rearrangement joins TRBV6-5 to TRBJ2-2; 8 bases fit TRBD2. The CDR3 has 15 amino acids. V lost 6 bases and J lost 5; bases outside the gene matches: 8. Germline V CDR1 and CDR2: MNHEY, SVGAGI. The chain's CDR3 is CASRVAGGGTGELFF. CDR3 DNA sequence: TGTGCCAGCAGGGTGGCGGGAGGTGGAACCGGGGAGCTGTTTTTT.

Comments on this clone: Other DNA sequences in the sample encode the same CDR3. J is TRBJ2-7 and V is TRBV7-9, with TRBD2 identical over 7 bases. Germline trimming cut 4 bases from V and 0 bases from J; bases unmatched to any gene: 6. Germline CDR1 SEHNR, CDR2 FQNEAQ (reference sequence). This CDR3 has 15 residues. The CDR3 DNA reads TGTGCCAGCAGCTCTGGGCGGGAGAGCTCCTACGAGCAGTACTTC. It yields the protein CASSSGRESSYEQYF.

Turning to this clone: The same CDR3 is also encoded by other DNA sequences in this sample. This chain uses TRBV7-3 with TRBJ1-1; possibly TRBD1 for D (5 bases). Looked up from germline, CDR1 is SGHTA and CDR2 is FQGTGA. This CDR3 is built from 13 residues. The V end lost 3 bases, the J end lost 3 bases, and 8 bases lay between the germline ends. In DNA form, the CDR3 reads TGTGCCAGCAGCTTGAGCAGGGACACTGAAGCTTTCTTT. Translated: CASSLSRDTEAFF. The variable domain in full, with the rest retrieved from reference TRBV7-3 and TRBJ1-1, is GAGVSQTPSNKVTEKGKYVELRCDPISGHTALYWYRQSLGQGPEFLIYFQGTGAADDSGLPNDRFFAVRPEGSVSTLKIQRTERGDSAVYLCASSLSRDTEAFFGQGTRLTVV.

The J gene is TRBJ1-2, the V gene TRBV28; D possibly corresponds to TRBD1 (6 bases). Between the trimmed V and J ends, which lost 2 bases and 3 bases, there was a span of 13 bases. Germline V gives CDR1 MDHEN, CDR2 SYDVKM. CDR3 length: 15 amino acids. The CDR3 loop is CASSLGQGIYYGYTF. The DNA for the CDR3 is TGTGCCAGCAGTTTAGGGCAGGGGATATACTATGGCTACACCTTC.

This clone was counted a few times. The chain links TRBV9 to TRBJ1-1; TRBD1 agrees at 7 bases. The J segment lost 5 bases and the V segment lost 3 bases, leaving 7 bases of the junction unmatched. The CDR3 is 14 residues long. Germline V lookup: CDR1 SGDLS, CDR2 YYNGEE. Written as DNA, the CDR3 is TGTGCCAGCAGCGCACAGGGGACGGTGACTGAAGCTTTCTTT. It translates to CASSAQGTVTEAFF.

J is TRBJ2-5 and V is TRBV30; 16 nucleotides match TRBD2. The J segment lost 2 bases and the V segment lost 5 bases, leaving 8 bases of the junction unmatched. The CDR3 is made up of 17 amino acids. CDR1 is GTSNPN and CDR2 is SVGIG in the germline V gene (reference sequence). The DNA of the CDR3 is TGTGCCTGGGGAAGAGGGACTAGCGGGAGGGGACAAGAGACCCAGTACTTC. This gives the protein CAWGRGTSGRGQETQYF.

CDR3 protein: CASARRGAGEQFF. The CDR3 DNA sequence: TGTGCTAGTGCCCGAAGGGGGGCCGGGGAGCAGTTCTTC. The chain joins TRBV12-5 to TRBJ2-1; tentatively, D is TRBD1 or TRBD2 (6 bases each). Germline lookup yields CDR1 LGHNT and CDR2 FRNRAP. The CDR3 runs to 13 residues. Trimming removed 7 bases at V and 10 bases at J, with 17 bases between.

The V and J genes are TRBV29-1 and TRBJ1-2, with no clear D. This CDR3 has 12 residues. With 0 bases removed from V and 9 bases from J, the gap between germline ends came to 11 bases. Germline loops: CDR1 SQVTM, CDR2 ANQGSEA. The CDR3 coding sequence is TGCAGCGTTGAAGATGATCCGTATCGCTACACCTTC. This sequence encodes CSVEDDPYRYTF.

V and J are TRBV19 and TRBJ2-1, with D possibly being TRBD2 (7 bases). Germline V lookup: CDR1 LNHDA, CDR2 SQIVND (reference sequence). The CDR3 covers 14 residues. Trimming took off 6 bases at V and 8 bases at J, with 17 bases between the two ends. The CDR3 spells CASRDVGGRDEQFF. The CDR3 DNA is TGTGCCAGTAGGGATGTCGGGGGGCGGGATGAGCAGTTCTTC. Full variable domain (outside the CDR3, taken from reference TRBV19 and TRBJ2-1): DGGITQSPKYLFRKEGQNVTLSCEQNLNHDAMYWYRQDPGQGLRLIYYSQIVNDFQKGDIAEGYSVSREKKESFPLTVTSAQKNPTAFYLCASRDVGGRDEQFFGPGTRLTVL.

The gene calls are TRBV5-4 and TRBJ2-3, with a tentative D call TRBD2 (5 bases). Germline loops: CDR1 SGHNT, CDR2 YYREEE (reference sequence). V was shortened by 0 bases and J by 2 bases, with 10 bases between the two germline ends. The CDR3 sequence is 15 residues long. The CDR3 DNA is TGTGCCAGCAGCTTGGTAAGCGGCCCCACAGATACGCAGTATTTT. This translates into CASSLVSGPTDTQYF.

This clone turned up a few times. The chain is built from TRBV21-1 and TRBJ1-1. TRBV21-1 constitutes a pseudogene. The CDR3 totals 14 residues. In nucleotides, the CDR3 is TGTGCCAGCAGCTCCCAGGAGGCAAACACTGAAGCTTTCTTT. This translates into CASSSQEANTEAFF.

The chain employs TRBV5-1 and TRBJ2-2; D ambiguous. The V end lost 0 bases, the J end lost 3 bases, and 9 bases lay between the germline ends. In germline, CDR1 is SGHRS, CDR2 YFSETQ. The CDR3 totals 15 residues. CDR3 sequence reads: CASSLGPGDTGELFF. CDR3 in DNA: TGCGCCAGCAGCTTGGGTCCAGGAGACACCGGGGAGCTGTTTTTT. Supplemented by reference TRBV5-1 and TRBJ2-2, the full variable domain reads KAGVTQTPRYLIKTRGQQVTLSCSPISGHRSVSWYQQTPGQGLQFLFEYFSETQRNKGNFPGRFSGRQFSNSRSEMNVSTLELGDSALYLCASSLGPGDTGELFFGEGSRLTVL.

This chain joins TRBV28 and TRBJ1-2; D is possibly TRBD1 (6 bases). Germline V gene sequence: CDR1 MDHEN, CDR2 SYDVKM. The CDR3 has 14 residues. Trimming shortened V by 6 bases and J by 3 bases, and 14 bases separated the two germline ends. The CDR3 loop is CASSPTGADYGYTF. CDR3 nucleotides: TGTGCCAGCAGCCCGACAGGAGCCGACTATGGCTACACCTTC.

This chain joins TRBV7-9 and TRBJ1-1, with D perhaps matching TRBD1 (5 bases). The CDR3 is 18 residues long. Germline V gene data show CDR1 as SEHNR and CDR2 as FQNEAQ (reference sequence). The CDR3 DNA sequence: TGTGGCCTCGCGCCGCGACAGTTACTCCAACCCCTTAACACTGAAGCTTTCTTT. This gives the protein CGLAPRQLLQPLNTEAFF.

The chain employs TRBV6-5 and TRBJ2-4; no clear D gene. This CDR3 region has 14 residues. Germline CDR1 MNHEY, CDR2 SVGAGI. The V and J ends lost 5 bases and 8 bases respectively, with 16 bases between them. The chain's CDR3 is CASSPTDLSDIQYF. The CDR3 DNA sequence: TGTGCCAGCAGTCCGACGGACCTTTCGGACATTCAGTACTTC.

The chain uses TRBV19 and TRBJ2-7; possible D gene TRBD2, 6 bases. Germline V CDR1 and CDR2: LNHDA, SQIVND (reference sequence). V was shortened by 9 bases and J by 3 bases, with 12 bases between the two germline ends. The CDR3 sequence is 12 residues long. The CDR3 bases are TGTGCCAGGGAGGGGTTCGGCTACGAGCAGTACTTC. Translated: CAREGFGYEQYF.

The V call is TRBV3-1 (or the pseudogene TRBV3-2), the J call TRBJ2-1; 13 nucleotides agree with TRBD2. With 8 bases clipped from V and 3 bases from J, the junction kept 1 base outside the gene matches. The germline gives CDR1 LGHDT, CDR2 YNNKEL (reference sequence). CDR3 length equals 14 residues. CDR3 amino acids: CASGTSGNYNEQFF. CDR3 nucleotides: TGTGCCAGCGGGACTAGCGGGAACTACAATGAGCAGTTCTTC.

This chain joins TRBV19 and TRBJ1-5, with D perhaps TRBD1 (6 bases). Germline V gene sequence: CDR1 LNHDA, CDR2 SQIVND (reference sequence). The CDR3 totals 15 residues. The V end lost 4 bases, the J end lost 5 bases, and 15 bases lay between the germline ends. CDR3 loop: CASSTLGAGDQPQHF. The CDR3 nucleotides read TGTGCCAGTAGTACTCTGGGGGCAGGGGATCAGCCCCAGCATTTT.

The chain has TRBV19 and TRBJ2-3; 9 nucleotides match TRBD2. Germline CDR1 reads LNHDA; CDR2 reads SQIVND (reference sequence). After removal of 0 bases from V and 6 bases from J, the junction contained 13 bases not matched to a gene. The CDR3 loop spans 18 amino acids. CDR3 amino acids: CASSIDPPGGRALDTQYF. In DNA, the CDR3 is TGTGCCAGTAGTATAGATCCTCCTGGCGGGAGGGCTTTGGATACGCAGTATTTT.

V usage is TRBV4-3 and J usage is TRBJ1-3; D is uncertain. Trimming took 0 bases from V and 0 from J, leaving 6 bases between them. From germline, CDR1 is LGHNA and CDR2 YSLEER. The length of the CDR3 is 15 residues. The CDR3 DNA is TGCGCCAGCAGCCAAGAGCCGAGCTCTGGAAACACCATATATTTT. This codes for CASSQEPSSGNTIYF.